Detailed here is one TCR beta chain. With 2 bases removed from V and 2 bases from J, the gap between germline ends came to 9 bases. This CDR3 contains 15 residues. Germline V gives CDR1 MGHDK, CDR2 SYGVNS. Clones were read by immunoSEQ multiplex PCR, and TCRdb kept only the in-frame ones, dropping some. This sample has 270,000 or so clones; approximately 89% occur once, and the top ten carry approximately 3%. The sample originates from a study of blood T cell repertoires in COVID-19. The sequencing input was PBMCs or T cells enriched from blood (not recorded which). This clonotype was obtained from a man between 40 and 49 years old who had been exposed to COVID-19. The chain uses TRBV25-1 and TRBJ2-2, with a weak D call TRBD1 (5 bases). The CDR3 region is CASSEVQGNTGELFF. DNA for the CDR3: TGTGCCAGCAGTGAAGTGCAGGGCAACACCGGGGAGCTGTTTTTT.